This T cell receptor beta chain was sequenced for a study of OX40 agonist ivuxolimab in advanced cancers. TCRdb's table, derived via immunoSEQ multiplex PCR, lists solely in-frame clones and lacks some. Among 90,000 to 100,000 clones listed, approximately 90% were seen once. Unmatched junction bases numbered 12, after V lost 7 bases and J lost 7 bases. CDR3 length: 15 residues. Germline V gene sequence: CDR1 MDHEN, CDR2 SYDVKM. This chain connects TRBV28 to TRBJ1-4; 7 positions match TRBD1. The TCR was taken from an adult with an advanced solid tumor such as melanoma, head and neck, liver or kidney cancer. Sequences were derived from CD4+ or CD8+ T cells sorted from blood, sampled in a trial of the OX40 agonist ivuxolimab. CDR3 DNA: TGTGCCAGCATTGGGGGCGGGACAGTTCGTGAAAAACTGTTTTTT. As protein: CASIGGGTVREKLFF.